The 18 T cell receptor beta chains in this list originate from one sample, sequenced in a study of blood T cell repertoires in COVID-19. TCRdb keeps only in-frame clones here, not all; method: immunoSEQ multiplex PCR. The profile shows approximately 160,000 clones, approximately 85% of them singletons. Sequencing was performed on peripheral blood. The receptors originated from a man between 60 and 75 years old who had recovered from COVID-19.

The genes are TRBV5-1 and TRBJ2-7; 9 nucleotides agree with TRBD2. The CDR3 totals 15 residues. Germline V gene data show CDR1 as SGHRS and CDR2 as YFSETQ. Unmatched junction bases numbered 14, after V lost 6 bases and J lost 7 bases. CDR3 coding DNA: TGCGCCAGCAAAGTGCAGGGAAGCGGGGGGCGGGAGCAGTACTTC. Its translation is CASKVQGSGGREQYF. Based on the CDR3 plus reference TRBV5-1 and TRBJ2-7, the full variable domain is KAGVTQTPRYLIKTRGQQVTLSCSPISGHRSVSWYQQTPGQGLQFLFEYFSETQRNKGNFPGRFSGRQFSNSRSEMNVSTLELGDSALYLCASKVQGSGGREQYFGPGTRLTVT.

The V gene is TRBV11-2, the J gene TRBJ2-2; a possible D gene is TRBD2 (6 bases). This CDR3 region has 13 residues. Germline-derived CDR1 and CDR2 are SGHAT and FQNNGV. Trimming cost V 5 bases and J 6 bases, with 10 bases left between them. This CDR3 is CASSLGTPGELFF. The CDR3, as DNA: TGTGCCAGCAGCCTCGGGACTCCCGGGGAGCTGTTTTTT.

CDR3 DNA: TGTGCCAGCAGCCAGCAGGGGCAAGAACAAGAGACCCAGTACTTC. Amino acid sequence: CASSQQGQEQETQYF. The J gene is TRBJ2-5, the V gene TRBV4-2; possible D gene TRBD1, 6 bases. CDR1 and CDR2 (germline): LGHNA, YNFKEQ. V lost 3 bases to trimming and J lost 2 bases, with 13 bases between them. The CDR3 is made up of 15 amino acids.

The chain combines TRBV7-8 with TRBJ1-3, with D possibly being TRBD1 (6 bases). Deletions cut 5 bases from V and 0 bases from J, with 14 bases between. In germline, CDR1 is SGHVS, CDR2 FQNEAQ. The CDR3 spans 16 residues. The CDR3 here is CASSLTGSSSGNTIYF. CDR3 coding DNA: TGTGCCAGCAGCCTCACAGGGTCCAGCTCTGGAAACACCATATATTTT.

This clone appeared once. This rearrangement joins TRBV14 to TRBJ1-2; TRBD1 matches 11 bases. Trimming took 4 bases from V and 8 from J; bases not matched to a gene: 6. This CDR3 is 14 amino acids long. Germline loops: CDR1 SGHDN, CDR2 FVKESK. CDR3 residues: CASSLGTGGDGYTF. The DNA for the CDR3 is TGTGCCAGCAGCCTTGGGACAGGGGGGGACGGCTACACCTTC.

This clone has more than one count but fewer than ten. The rearrangement uses TRBV6-5 and TRBJ1-3; D perhaps matches TRBD1 (6 bases). The germline gives CDR1 MNHEY, CDR2 SVGAGI. V shed 5 bases and J shed 4 bases, with 12 bases lying between them. The CDR3 totals 14 residues. CDR3 region: CASSTGSRGNTIYF. DNA for the CDR3: TGTGCCAGCAGTACAGGGTCTCGGGGAAACACCATATATTTT.

The chain uses TRBV4-3 and TRBJ2-2; 13 bases fit TRBD2. Trimming removed 1 base from V and 5 bases from J; junction bases left unmatched: 7. Germline loops: CDR1 LGHNA, CDR2 YSLEER. The CDR3 spans 18 residues. The CDR3 loop is CASSQGTSGGQRTGELFF. Written as DNA, the CDR3 is TGCGCCAGCAGCCAAGGGACTAGCGGGGGTCAGCGAACCGGGGAGCTGTTTTTT.

About this clone itself: At one end the junction does not follow the germline gene, possibly because of a read error. This chain uses TRBV2 with TRBJ2-5; tentatively, D is TRBD2 (6 bases). CDR3 length equals 15 residues. Germline loops: CDR1 SNHLY, CDR2 FYNNEI. The CDR3 DNA is TGTGCCAGCAGTCCTACCGGGACTGGAAGAGAGGCCCAGTACTTC. This translates into CASSPTGTGREAQYF.

The CDR3 here is CASRLGRLAGVSYNEQFF. CDR3 nucleotide sequence: TGTGCAAGTCGCTTAGGGCGCCTAGCGGGGGTATCCTACAATGAGCAGTTCTTC. The chain combines TRBV12-2 with TRBJ2-1; TRBD2, as called in the table, went unchecked against the DNA. TRBV12-2 is a known pseudogene. The CDR3 loop spans 18 amino acids.

The chain couples TRBV5-1 to TRBJ1-4, with D possibly being TRBD1 (5 bases). V lost 1 base and J lost 14, with 12 bases in between. Germline V gene lookup returns CDR1 SGHRS and CDR2 YFSETQ. The CDR3 runs to 12 residues. For the CDR3, the DNA is TGCGCCAGCAGCTTGTCCGGACAAGGCCTGTTTTTT. This codes for CASSLSGQGLFF.

The rearrangement uses TRBV7-2 and TRBJ2-7; 11 nucleotides line up with TRBD2. The length of the CDR3 is 16 residues. V lost 0 bases, J lost 4 bases, and 5 bases stayed unmatched. Germline assignment: CDR1 SGHTA and CDR2 FQGNSA. The CDR3 DNA follows: TGTGCCAGCAGCTTAGCCCGGCTAGCGGGGGGTTACGAGCAGTACTTC. Encoded protein: CASSLARLAGGYEQYF.

V usage is TRBV30 and J usage is TRBJ1-1; 7 positions match TRBD1. The CDR3 has 14 residues. Per germline, CDR1 GTSNPN and CDR2 SVGIG (reference sequence). Trimming removed 1 base from V and 0 bases from J; junction bases left unmatched: 2. CDR3 in amino acids: CAWSGDRLNTEAFF. CDR3 in DNA: TGTGCCTGGAGTGGGGACAGACTGAACACTGAAGCTTTCTTT.

The CDR3, as DNA: TGTGCCAGCAGTTTAACAGGGGTATCTGGAAACACCATATATTTT. It translates to CASSLTGVSGNTIYF. This chain joins TRBV6-5 and TRBJ1-3; 7 positions match TRBD1. Germline V gene lookup returns CDR1 MNHEY and CDR2 SVGAGI. The CDR3 totals 15 residues. Trimming at V came to 4 bases and at J to 1 base, leaving 4 bases not matched to a gene.

The chain is built from TRBV5-4 and TRBJ2-7; 8 bases are a match to TRBD1. Germline V CDR1 and CDR2: SGHNT, YYREEE (reference sequence). The CDR3 loop spans 16 amino acids. With 0 bases clipped from V and 3 bases from J, the junction kept 8 bases outside the gene matches. The CDR3 DNA reads as TGTGCCAGCAGCTTGGAGTTGGGACAGGAAAACTACGAGCAGTACTTC. Protein product: CASSLELGQENYEQYF.

The chain joins TRBV2 to TRBJ2-5; TRBD1 matches 8 bases. The trim removed 5 bases at V and 9 bases at J, leaving 8 bases unmatched. This CDR3 region has 13 residues. Looked up from germline, CDR1 is SNHLY and CDR2 is FYNNEI. CDR3 coding DNA: TGTGCCAGCAGTCCGGGACAGGTTTGGGCCCAGTACTTC. This sequence encodes CASSPGQVWAQYF. Complete variable domain (other parts from reference TRBV2 and TRBJ2-5): EPEVTQTPSHQVTQMGQEVILRCVPISNHLYFYWYRQILGQKVEFLVSFYNNEISEKSEIFDDQFSVERPDGSNFTLKIRSTKLEDSAMYFCASSPGQVWAQYFGPGTRLLVL.

This chain uses TRBV2 with TRBJ2-2; D may be TRBD1 (7 bases). Germline assignment: CDR1 SNHLY and CDR2 FYNNEI. Trimming cost V 8 bases and J 2 bases, with 15 bases left between them. The CDR3 totals 15 residues. CDR3 residues: CASGGTAVNTGELFF. The DNA for the CDR3 is TGTGCCAGCGGAGGGACAGCCGTCAACACCGGGGAGCTGTTTTTT.

This chain uses TRBV2 with TRBJ2-3; TRBD2 is a possible D gene (5 bases). From germline, CDR1 is SNHLY and CDR2 FYNNEI. CDR3 length equals 15 residues. V was clipped by 6 bases and J by 4 bases, with 17 bases between them. CDR3 region: CASRGRGSRPDTQYF. CDR3 sequence (DNA): TGTGCCAGCAGGGGTCGGGGTTCGCGGCCAGATACGCAGTATTTT. Supplemented by reference TRBV2 and TRBJ2-3, the full variable domain reads EPEVTQTPSHQVTQMGQEVILRCVPISNHLYFYWYRQILGQKVEFLVSFYNNEISEKSEIFDDQFSVERPDGSNFTLKIRSTKLEDSAMYFCASRGRGSRPDTQYFGPGTRLTVL.

The rearrangement joins TRBV6-2 or TRBV6-3 to TRBJ2-7; 11 bases agree with TRBD1. This CDR3 is 15 amino acids long. V shed 2 bases and J 2 bases; nucleotides not matched to a gene: 2. CDR1 is MNHEY, CDR2 SVGEGT, per germline. CDR3 sequence: CASSYGQGATYEQYF. DNA of the CDR3: TGTGCCAGCAGTTACGGACAGGGGGCCACCTACGAGCAGTACTTC.